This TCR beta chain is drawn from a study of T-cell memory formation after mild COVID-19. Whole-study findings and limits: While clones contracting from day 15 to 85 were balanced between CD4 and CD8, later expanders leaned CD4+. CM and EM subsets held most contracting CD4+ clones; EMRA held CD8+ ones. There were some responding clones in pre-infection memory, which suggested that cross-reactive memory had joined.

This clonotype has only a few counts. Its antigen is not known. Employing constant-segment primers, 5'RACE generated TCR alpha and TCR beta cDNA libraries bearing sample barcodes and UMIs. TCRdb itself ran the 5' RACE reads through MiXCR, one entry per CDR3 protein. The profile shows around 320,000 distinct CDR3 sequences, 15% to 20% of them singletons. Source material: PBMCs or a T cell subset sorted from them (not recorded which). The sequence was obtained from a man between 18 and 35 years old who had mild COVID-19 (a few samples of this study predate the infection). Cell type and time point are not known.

The CDR3 loop is CASSSWDNTGELFF. The CDR3 nucleotides are TGTGCCAGCAGCTCCTGGGACAACACCGGGGAGCTGTTTTTT. The chain recombines TRBV7-8 with TRBJ2-2; D assignment may be TRBD1 or TRBD2 (5 bases each). The V gene lost 4 bases and the J gene lost 2 bases, with 8 bases spanning the gap. The CDR3 runs to 14 residues. The V gene's germline CDR1 is SGHVS and CDR2 FQNEAQ.